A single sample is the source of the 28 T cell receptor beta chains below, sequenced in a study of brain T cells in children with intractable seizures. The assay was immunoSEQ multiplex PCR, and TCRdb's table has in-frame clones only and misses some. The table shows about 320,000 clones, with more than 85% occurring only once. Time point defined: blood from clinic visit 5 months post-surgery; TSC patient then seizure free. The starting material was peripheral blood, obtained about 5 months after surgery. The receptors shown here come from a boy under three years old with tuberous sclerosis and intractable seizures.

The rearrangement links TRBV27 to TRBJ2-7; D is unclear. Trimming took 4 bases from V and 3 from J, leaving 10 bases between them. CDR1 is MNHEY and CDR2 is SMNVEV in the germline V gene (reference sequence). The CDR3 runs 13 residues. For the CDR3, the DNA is TGTGCCAGCAGTTGTGAAGGTTGCTACGAGCAGTACTTC. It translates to CASSCEGCYEQYF.

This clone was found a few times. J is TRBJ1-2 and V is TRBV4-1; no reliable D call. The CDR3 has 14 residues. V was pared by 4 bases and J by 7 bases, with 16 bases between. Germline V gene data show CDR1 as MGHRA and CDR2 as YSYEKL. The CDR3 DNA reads TGCGCCAGCAGCCTCTTTAACGGGGAAGGTGGCTACACCTTC. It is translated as CASSLFNGEGGYTF.

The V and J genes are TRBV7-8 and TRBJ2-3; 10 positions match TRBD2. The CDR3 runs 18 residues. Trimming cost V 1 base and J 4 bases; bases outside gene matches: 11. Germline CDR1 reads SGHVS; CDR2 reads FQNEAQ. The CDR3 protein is CASSLVSPSGSSPDTQYF. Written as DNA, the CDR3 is TGTGCCAGCAGCTTAGTGAGTCCTAGCGGGAGTTCCCCAGATACGCAGTATTTT.

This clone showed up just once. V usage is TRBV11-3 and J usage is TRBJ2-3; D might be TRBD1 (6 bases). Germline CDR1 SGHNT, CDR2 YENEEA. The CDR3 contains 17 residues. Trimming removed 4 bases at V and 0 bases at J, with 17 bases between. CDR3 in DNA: TGTGCCAGCAGCTCTACAACCGGGACATTCAGCACAGATACGCAGTATTTT. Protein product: CASSSTTGTFSTDTQYF. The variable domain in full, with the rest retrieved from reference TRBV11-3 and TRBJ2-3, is EAGVVQSPRYKIIEKKQPVAFWCNPISGHNTLYWYLQNLGQGPELLIRYENEEAVDDSQLPKDRFSAERLKGVDSTLKIQPAELGDSAVYLCASSSTTGTFSTDTQYFGPGTRLTVL.

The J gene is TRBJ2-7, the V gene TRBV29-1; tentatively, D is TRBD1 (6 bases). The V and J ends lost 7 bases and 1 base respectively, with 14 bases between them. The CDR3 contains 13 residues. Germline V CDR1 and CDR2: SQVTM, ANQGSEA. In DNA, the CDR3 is TGCAGCGGCTTATACGGGACATCCTACGAGCAGTACTTC. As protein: CSGLYGTSYEQYF.

CDR3 loop: CTSSPPRKPGLFYEQYF. In nucleotides, the CDR3 is TGCACCAGCAGCCCCCCCCGGAAACCGGGCCTTTTCTACGAGCAGTACTTC. This sequence joins TRBV1 and TRBJ2-7. TRBV1 is a recognized pseudogene. The CDR3 runs 17 residues.

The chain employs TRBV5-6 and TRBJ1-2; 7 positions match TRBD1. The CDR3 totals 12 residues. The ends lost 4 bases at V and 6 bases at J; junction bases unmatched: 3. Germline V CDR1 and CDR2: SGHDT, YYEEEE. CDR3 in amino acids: CASSRTGHGYTF. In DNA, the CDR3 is TGTGCCAGCAGCCGGACAGGCCATGGCTACACCTTC.

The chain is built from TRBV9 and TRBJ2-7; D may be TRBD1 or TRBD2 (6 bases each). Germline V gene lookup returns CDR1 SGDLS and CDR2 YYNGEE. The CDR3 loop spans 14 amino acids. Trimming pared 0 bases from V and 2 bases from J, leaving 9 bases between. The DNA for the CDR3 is TGTGCCAGCAGCGTAGATGGGGGGCCCTACGAGCAGTACTTC. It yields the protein CASSVDGGPYEQYF.

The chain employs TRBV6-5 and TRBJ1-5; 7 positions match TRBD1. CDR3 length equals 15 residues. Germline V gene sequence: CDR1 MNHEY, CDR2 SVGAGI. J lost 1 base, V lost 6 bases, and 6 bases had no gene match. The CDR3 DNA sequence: TGTGCCAGCAGCAACAGGGGTCGGAGCAATCAGCCCCAGCATTTT. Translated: CASSNRGRSNQPQHF.

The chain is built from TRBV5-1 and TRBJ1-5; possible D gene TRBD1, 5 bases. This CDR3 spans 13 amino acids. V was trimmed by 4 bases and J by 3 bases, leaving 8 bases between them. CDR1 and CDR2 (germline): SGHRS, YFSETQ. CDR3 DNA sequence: TGCGCCAGCAGCGTGGACATCAATCAGCCCCAGCATTTT. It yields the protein CASSVDINQPQHF.

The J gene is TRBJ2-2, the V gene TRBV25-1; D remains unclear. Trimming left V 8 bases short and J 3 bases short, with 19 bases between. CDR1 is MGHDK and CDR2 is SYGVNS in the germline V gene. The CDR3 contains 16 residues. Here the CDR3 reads CASARTSSSDTGELFF. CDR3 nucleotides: TGTGCCAGCGCCAGAACCAGCTCGTCGGACACCGGGGAGCTGTTTTTT.

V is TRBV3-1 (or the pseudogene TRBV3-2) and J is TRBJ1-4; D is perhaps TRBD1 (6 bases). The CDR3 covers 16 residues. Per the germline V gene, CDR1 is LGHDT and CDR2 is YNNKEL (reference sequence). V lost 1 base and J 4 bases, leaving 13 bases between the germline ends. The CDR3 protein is CASSQALQGYNEKLFF. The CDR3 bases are TGTGCCAGCAGCCAAGCTCTACAGGGTTATAATGAAAAACTGTTTTTT.

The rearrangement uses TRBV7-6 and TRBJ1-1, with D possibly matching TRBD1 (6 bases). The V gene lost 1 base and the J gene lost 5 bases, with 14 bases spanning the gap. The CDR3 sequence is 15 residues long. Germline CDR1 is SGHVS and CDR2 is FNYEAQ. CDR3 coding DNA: TGTGCCAGCAGCTTAGAATTGGGGGCTGGAACTGAAGCTTTCTTT. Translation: CASSLELGAGTEAFF.

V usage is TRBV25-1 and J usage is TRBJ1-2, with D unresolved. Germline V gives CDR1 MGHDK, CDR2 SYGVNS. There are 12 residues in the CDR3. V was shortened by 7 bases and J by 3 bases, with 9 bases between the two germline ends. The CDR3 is CASKDGDYGYTF. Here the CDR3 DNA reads TGTGCCAGCAAAGACGGGGACTATGGCTACACCTTC.

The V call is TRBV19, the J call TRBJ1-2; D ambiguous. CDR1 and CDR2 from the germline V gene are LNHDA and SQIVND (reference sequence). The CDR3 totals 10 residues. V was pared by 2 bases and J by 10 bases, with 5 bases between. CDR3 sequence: CASSIRAYTF. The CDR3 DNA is TGTGCCAGTAGTATACGGGCCTACACCTTC.

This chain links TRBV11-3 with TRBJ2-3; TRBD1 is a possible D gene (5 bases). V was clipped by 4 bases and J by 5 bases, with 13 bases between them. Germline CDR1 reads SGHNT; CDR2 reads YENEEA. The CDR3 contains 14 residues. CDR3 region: CASSSPTVRDTQYF. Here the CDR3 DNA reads TGTGCCAGCAGCTCCCCGACAGTGAGAGATACGCAGTATTTT.

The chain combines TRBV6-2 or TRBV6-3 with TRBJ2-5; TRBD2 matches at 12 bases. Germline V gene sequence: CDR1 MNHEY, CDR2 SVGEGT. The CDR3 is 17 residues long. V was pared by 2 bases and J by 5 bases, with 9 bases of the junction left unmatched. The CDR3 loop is CASSYILAGGLGETQYF. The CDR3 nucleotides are TGTGCCAGCAGTTACATACTAGCGGGGGGCCTGGGGGAGACCCAGTACTTC.

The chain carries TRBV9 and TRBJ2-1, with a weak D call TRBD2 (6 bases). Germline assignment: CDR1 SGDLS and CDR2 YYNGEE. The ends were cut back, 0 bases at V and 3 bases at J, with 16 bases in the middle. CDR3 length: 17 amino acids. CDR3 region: CASSVVSGLPIYNEQFF. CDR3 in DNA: TGTGCCAGCAGCGTAGTTTCGGGACTCCCTATCTACAATGAGCAGTTCTTC.

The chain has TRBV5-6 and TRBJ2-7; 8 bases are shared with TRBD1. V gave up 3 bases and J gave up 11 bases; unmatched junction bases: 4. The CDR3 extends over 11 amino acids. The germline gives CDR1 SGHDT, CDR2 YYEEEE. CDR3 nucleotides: TGTGCCAGCAGCTCCGGACAGGGAAAGTACTTC. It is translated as CASSSGQGKYF.

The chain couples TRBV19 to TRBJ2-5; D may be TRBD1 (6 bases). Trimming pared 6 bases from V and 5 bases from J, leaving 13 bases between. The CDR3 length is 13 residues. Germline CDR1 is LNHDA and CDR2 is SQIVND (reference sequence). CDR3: CASSQGGRETQYF. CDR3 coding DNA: TGTGCCAGTAGCCAAGGGGGAAGGGAGACCCAGTACTTC.

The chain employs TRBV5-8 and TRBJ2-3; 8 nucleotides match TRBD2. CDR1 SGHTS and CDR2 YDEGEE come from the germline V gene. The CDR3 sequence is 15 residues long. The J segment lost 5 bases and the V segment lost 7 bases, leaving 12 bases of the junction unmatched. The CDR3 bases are TGTGCCAGCCCGCAGGTCCAGCGGGAGAAAGATACGCAGTATTTT. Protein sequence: CASPQVQREKDTQYF.

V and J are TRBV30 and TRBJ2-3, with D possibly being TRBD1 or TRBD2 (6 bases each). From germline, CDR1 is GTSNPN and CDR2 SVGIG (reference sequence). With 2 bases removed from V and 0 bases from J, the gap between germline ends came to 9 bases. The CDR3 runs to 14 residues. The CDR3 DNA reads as TGTGCCTGGAGTACAGGGACTAGCACAGATACGCAGTATTTT. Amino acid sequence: CAWSTGTSTDTQYF. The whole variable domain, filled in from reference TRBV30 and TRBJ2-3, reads SQTIHQWPATLVQPVGSPLSLECTVEGTSNPNLYWYRQAAGRGLQLLFYSVGIGQISSEVPQNLSASRPQDRQFILSSKKLLLSDSGFYLCAWSTGTSTDTQYFGPGTRLTVL.

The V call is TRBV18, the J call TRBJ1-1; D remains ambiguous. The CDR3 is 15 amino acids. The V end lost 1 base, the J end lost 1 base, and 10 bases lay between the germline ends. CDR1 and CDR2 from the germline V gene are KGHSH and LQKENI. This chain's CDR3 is CASSPQRKGNTEAFF. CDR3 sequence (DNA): TGTGCCAGCTCACCACAGAGGAAGGGGAACACTGAAGCTTTCTTT.

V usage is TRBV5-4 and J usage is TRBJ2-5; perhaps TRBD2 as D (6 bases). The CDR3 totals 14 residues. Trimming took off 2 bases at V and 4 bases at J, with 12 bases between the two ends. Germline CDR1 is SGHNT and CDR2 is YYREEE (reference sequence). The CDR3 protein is CASSFPSEGETQYF. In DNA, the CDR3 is TGTGCCAGCAGCTTTCCTAGCGAGGGAGAGACCCAGTACTTC. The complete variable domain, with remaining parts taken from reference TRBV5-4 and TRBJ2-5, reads ETGVTQSPTHLIKTRGQQVTLRCSSQSGHNTVSWYQQALGQGPQFIFQYYREEENGRGNFPPRFSGLQFPNYSSELNVNALELDDSALYLCASSFPSEGETQYFGPGTRLLVL.

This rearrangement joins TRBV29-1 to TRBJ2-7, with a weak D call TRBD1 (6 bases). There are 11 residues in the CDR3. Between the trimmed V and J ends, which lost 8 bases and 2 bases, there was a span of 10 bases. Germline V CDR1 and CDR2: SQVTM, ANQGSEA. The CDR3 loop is CSTGNAYEQYF. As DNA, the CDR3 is TGCAGCACAGGGAACGCCTACGAGCAGTACTTC.

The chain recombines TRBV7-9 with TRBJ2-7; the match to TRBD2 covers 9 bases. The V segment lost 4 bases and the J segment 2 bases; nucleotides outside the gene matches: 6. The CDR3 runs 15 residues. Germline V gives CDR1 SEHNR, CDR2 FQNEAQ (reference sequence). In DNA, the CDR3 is TGTGCCAGCAGCTGGGTAGCGGGAGACGCCTACGAGCAGTACTTC. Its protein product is CASSWVAGDAYEQYF.

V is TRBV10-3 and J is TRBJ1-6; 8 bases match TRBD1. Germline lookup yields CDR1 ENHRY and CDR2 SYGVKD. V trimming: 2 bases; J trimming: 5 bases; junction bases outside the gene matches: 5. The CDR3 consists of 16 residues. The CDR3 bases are TGTGCCATCAGTGAGGGGACAGGCTTTGATAATTCACCCCTCCACTTT. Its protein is CAISEGTGFDNSPLHF.

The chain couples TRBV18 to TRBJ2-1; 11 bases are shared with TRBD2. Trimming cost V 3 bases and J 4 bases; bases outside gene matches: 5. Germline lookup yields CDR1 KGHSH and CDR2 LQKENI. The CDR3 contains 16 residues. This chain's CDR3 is CASSPIGTSGYNEQFF. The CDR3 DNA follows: TGTGCCAGCTCACCTATCGGGACTAGCGGTTACAATGAGCAGTTCTTC.